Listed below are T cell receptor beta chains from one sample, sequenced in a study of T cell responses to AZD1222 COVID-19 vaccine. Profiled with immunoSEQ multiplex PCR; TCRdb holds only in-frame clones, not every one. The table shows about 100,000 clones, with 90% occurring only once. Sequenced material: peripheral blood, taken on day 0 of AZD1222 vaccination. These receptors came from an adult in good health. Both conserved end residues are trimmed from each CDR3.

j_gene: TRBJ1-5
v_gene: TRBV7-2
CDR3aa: ASSLAGATMGNQPQH

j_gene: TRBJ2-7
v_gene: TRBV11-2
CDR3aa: ASSPVGGGGSEQY

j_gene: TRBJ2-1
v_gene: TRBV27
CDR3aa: ASSSPKLLAGALDEQF

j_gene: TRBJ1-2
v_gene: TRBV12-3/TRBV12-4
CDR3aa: ASRGQQGYT

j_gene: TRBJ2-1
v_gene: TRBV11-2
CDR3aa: ASSSGLAGGGEQF

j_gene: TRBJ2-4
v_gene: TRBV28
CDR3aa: ASGPRGLVQY

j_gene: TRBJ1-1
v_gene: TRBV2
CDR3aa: ASTRQGDEAF

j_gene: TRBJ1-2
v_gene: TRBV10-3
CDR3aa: AIRAGTGGGYT

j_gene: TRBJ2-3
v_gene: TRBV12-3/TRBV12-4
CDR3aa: ASSFGGDTQY

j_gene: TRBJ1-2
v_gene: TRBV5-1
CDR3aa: ASSFSATGNGYT

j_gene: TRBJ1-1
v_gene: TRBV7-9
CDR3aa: ASSLMEAAF

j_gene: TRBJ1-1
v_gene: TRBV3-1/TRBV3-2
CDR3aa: ASSPQGNTEAF

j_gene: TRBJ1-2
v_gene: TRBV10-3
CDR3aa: AISDQNYGYT

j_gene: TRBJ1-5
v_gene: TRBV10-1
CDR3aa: ASKPPGRERPAKAYSNQPQH

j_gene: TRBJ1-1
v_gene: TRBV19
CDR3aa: ASSPRKSLNTEAF

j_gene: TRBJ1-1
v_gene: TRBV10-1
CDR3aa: ASSRDRNTEAF

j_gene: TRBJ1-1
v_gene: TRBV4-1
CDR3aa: ASSQAIRTGRSEAF

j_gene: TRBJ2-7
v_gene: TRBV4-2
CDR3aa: ASSQGATGTIPYEQY

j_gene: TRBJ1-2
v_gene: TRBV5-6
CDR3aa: ASSLNRHYGYT

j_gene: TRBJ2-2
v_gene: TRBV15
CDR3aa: ATSSRTTHRVDTGELF

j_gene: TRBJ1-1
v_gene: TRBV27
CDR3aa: ASSPRTGGRTEAF

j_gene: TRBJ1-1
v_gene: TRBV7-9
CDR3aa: ASSLQGRETEAF

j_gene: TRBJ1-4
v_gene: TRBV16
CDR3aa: ASSQSQGGNEKLF

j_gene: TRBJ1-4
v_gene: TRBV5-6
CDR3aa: ASSLAVRASEKLF

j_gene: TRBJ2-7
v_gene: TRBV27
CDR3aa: ASSLRTSYEQY

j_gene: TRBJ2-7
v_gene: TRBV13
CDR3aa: ASSFRDRAYEQY

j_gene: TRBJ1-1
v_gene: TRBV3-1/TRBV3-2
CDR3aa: ASSQSENTEAF

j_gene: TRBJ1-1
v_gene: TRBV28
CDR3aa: ASSPEGSTEAF

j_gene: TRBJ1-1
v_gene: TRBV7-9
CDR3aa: ASSLAIGEAF

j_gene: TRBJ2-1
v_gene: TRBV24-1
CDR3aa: ATSDLTYNEQF

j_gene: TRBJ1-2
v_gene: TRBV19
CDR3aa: ASQTQEINYGYT

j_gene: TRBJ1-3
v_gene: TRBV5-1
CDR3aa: ASSLGTPGNTIY

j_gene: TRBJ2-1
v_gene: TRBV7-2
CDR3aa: ASSLFVGVGSNEQF

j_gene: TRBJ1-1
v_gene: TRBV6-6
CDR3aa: ASSLLAAGQMNTEAF

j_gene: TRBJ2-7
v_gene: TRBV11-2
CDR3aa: ASSLSHSYEQY

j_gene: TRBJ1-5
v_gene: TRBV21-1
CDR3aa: ASSDKVSYQPQH

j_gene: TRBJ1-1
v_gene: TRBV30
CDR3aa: AWSVEFEAF

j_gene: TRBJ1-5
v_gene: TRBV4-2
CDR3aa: ASSPLIMGEPQH

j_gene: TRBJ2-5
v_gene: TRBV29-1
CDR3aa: SVLGGRGSETQY

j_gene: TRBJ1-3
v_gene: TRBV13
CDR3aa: ASSSWGAGRNTIY

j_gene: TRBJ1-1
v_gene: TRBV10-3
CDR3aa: AISEGDTEAF

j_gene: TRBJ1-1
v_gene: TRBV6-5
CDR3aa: ASSLAGEAF

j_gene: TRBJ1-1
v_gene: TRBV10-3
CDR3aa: AISLGTGGMNTEAF

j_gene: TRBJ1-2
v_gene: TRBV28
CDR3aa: ASRFTGAPKAGYT

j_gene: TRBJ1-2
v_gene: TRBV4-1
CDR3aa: ASSHGTGGYGYT

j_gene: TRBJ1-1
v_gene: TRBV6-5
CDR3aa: ASSPRGGSHTEAF